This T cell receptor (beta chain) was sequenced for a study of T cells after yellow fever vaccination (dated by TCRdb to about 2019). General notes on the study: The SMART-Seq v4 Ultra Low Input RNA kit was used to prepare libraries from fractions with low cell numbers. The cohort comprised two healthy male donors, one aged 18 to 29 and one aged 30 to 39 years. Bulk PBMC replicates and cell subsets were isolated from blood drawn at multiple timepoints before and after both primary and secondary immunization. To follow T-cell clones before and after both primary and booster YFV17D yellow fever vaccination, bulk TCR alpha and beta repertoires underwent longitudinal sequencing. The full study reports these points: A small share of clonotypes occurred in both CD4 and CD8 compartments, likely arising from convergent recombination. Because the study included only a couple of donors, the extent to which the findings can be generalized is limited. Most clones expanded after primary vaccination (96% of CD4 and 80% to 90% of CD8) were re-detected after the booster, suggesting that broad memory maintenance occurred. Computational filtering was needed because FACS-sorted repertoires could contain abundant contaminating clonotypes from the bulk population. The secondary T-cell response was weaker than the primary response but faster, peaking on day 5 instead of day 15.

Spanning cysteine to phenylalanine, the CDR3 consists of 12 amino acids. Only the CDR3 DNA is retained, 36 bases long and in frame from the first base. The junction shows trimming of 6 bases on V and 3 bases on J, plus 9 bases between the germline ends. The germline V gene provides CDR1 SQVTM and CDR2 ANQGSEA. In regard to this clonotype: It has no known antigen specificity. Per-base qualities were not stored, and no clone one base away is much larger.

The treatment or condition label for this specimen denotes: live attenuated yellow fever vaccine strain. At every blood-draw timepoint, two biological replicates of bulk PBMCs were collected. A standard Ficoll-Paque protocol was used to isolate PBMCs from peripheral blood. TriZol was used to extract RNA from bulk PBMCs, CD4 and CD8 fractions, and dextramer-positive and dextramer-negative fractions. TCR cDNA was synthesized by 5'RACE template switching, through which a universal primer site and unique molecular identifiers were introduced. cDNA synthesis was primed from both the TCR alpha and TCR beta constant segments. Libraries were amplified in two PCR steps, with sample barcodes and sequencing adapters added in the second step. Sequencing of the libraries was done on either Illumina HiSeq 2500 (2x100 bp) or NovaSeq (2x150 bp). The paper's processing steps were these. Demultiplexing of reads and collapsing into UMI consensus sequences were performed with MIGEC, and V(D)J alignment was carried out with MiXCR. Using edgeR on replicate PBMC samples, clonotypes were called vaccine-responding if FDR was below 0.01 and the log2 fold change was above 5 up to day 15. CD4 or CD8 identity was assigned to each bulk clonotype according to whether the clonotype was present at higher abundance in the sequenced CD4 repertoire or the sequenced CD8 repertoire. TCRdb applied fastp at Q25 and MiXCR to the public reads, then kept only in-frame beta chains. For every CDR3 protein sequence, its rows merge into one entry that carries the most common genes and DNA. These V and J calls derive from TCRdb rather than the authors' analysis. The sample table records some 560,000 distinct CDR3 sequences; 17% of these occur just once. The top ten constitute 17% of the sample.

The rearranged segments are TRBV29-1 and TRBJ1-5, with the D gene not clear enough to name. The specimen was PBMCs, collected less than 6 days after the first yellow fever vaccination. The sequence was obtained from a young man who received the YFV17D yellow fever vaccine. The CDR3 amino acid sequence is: CSVRQNNQPQHF. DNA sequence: TGCAGCGTGAGACAAAACAATCAGCCCCAGCATTTT.